Below are 2 T cell receptor beta chains sequenced from a single sample in a study of blood T cell repertoires in COVID-19. Libraries were prepared by immunoSEQ multiplex PCR; TCRdb keeps only in-frame clonotypes and omits some of them. Of roughly 170,000 clones listed, more than 75% are singletons. Sequenced material: peripheral blood. The origin of the receptors is a woman aged 70 to 79 with COVID-19, enrolled during active disease.

The chain links TRBV19 to TRBJ1-2; possibly TRBD1 for D (6 bases). Per the germline V gene, CDR1 is LNHDA and CDR2 is SQIVND (reference sequence). The CDR3 loop spans 14 amino acids. CDR3 amino acids: CATTPGDASYGYTF. CDR3 nucleotides: TGTGCAACAACTCCAGGGGACGCCTCCTATGGCTACACCTTC.

The chain has TRBV28 and TRBJ1-2; TRBD1 matches 10 bases. Germline-derived CDR1 and CDR2 are MDHEN and SYDVKM. The length of the CDR3 is 14 residues. J lost 3 bases, V lost 6 bases, and 4 bases had no gene match. CDR3 amino acids: CASRGQGRDYGYTF. CDR3 coding DNA: TGTGCCAGCAGGGGACAGGGGAGGGACTATGGCTACACCTTC.